The entry below gives a single TCR beta chain sequence along with its context. The CDR3 length is 12 residues. The V end lost 0 bases, the J end lost 8 bases, and 10 bases lay between the germline ends. Germline CDR1 is SQVTM and CDR2 is ANQGSEA. The record originates from a study of early T cells in non-severe SARS-CoV-2 infection. TCRdb ran MiXCR on the 5' RACE reads and lists one entry per CDR3 protein. This sample has around 56,000 distinct CDR3 sequences, with about 13% found just once. Source: whole blood, taken at baseline. This rearrangement joins TRBV29-1 to TRBJ1-2; D unresolved. The clonotype originates from an adult who was a healthcare worker with PCR-confirmed SARS-CoV-2 infection or an uninfected control (not recorded which). The CDR3 sequence is CSVEEGKRGYTF. The CDR3 DNA follows: TGCAGCGTTGAAGAAGGAAAGCGCGGCTACACCTTC.